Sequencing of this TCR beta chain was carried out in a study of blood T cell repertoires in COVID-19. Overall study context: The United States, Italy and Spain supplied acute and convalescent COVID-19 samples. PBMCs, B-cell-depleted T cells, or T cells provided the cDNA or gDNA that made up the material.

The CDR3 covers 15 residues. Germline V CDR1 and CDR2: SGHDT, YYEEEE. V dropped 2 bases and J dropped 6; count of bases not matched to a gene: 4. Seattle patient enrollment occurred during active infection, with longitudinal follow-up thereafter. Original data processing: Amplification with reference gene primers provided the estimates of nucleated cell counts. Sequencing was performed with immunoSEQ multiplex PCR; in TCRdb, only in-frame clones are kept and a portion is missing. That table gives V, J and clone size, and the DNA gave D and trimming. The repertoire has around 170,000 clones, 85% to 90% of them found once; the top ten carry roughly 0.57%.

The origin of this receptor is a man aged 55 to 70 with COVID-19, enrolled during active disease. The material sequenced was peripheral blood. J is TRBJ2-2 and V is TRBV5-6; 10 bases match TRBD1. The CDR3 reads CASSFGQGVSGELFF. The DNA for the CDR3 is TGTGCCAGCAGCTTCGGACAGGGGGTGTCCGGGGAGCTGTTTTTT. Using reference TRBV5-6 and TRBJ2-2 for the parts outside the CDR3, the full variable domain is DAGVTQSPTHLIKTRGQQVTLRCSPKSGHDTVSWYQQALGQGPQFIFQYYEEEERQRGNFPDRFSGHQFPNYSSELNVNALLLGDSALYLCASSFGQGVSGELFFGEGSRLTVL.